This T cell receptor (beta chain) was sequenced for a study of post-analysis software for immune sequencing data. In the study overall: Disease trajectories encompassed relapsing-remitting, secondary progressive and progressive-relapsing multiple sclerosis. General observations from the study: Batch-mates among the samples co-clustered strongly by F measure. Elevated frequency relative to controls characterized four to six TRBV segments in patients, TRBV5-6, TRBV5-1 and TRBV20-1 among them. Multiple sclerosis patients showed significantly lower normalized Chao1 diversity than controls did.

This clonotype was counted only a few times. Its specificity is unknown. Germline-derived CDR1 and CDR2 are SQVTM and ANQGSEA. CDR3 length: 14 residues. V lost 5 bases to trimming and J lost 2 bases; unmatched junction nucleotides: 6. Each TCR beta cDNA library carried unique molecular identifiers. When about 0.9 to 10 million T cells were used, they gave 500,000 or so cDNA molecules. TCRdb re-called the PCR reads with MiXCR, one entry per CDR3 protein. The sample lists some 690,000 distinct CDR3 sequences, roughly 27% occurring once. Sequencing was carried out using blood. The sequence was collected from a girl between 5 and 17 years old with multiple sclerosis. The chain couples TRBV29-1 to TRBJ2-7, with 10 positions matching TRBD2. The chain's CDR3 is CSVKGTSETYEQYF. The DNA of the CDR3 is TGCAGCGTTAAAGGGACTAGCGAAACCTACGAGCAGTACTTC.